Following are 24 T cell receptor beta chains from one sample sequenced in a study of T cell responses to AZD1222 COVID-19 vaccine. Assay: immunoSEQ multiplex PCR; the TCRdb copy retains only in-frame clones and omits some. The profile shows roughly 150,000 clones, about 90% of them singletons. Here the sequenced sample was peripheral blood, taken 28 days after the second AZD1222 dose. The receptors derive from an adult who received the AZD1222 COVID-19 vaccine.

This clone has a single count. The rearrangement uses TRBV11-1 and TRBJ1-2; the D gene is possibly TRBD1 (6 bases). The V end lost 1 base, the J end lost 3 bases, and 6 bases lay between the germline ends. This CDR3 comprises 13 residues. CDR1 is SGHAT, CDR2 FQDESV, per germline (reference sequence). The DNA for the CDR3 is TGTGCCAGCAGCTTAGGGACAGACTATGGCTACACCTTC. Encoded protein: CASSLGTDYGYTF.

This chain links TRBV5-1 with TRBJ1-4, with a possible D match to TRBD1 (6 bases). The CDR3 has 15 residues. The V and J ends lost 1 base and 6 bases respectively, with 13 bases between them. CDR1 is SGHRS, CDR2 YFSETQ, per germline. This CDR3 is CASSLYQGMHEKLFF. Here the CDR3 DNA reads TGCGCCAGCAGCTTGTATCAGGGGATGCATGAAAAACTGTTTTTT.

The CDR3 nucleotides read TGTGCCATCAGGGGCGCAGGGGGGCCTGGCTACACCTTC. Its translation: CAIRGAGGPGYTF. The chain is built from TRBV10-3 and TRBJ1-2; TRBD1 aligns across 7 bases. The CDR3 has 13 residues. V was clipped by 6 bases and J by 7 bases; unmatched bases: 8. Germline V gene data show CDR1 as ENHRY and CDR2 as SYGVKD.

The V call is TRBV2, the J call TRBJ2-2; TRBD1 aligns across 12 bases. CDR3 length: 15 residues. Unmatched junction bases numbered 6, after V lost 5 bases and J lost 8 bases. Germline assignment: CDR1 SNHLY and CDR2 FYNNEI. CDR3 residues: CASSIRDRGQGELFF. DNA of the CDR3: TGTGCCAGCAGTATCCGGGACAGGGGGCAAGGGGAGCTGTTTTTT.

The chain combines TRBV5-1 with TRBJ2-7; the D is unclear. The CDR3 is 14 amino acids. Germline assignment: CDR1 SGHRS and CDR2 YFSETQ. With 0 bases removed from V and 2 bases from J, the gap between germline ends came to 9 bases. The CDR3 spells CASSLEAGPYEQYF. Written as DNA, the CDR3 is TGCGCCAGCAGCTTGGAGGCAGGACCCTACGAGCAGTACTTC.

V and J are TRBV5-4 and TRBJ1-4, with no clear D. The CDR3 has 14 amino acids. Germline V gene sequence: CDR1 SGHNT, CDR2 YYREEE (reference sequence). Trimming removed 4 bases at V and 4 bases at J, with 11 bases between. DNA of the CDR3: TGTGCCAGCAGCCAACGGACGGATAATGAAAAACTGTTTTTT. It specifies CASSQRTDNEKLFF. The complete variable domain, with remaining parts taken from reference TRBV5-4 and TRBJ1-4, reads ETGVTQSPTHLIKTRGQQVTLRCSSQSGHNTVSWYQQALGQGPQFIFQYYREEENGRGNFPPRFSGLQFPNYSSELNVNALELDDSALYLCASSQRTDNEKLFFGSGTQLSVL.

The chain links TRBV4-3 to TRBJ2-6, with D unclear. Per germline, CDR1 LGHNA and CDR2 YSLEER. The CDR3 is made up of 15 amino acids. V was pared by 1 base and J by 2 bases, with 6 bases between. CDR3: CASSQGETGANVLTF. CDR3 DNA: TGCGCCAGCAGCCAAGGCGAGACTGGGGCCAACGTCCTGACTTTC.

The CDR3 protein is CASSLVRLAGNNEQFF. The DNA for the CDR3 is TGTGCCAGCAGCTTAGTCAGGCTAGCGGGGAACAATGAGCAGTTCTTC. The genes are TRBV7-9 and TRBJ2-1; TRBD2 aligns across 9 bases. The junction had 6 bases not matched to a gene; V was cut back by 1 base and J by 5 bases. Germline CDR1 is SEHNR and CDR2 is FQNEAQ (reference sequence). This CDR3 spans 16 amino acids.

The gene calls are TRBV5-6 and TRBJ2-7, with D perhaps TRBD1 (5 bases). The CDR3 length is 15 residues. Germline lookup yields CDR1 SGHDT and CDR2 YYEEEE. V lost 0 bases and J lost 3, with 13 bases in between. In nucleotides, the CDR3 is TGTGCCAGCAGCTTGGGTGTAGGGGTCGGCTACGAGCAGTACTTC. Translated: CASSLGVGVGYEQYF. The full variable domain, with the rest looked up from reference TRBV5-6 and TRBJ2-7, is DAGVTQSPTHLIKTRGQQVTLRCSPKSGHDTVSWYQQALGQGPQFIFQYYEEEERQRGNFPDRFSGHQFPNYSSELNVNALLLGDSALYLCASSLGVGVGYEQYFGPGTRLTVT.

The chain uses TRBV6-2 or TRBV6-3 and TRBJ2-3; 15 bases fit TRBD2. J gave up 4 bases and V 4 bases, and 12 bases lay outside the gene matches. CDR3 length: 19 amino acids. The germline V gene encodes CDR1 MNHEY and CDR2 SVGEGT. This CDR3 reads CASSFGLAGGLYQADTQYF. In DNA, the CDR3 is TGTGCCAGCAGTTTTGGACTAGCGGGAGGGCTGTATCAGGCAGATACGCAGTATTTT.

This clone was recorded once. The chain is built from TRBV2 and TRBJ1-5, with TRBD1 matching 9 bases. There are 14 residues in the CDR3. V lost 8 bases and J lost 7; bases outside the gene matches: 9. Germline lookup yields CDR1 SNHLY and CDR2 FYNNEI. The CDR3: CASSKGQGPQPQHF. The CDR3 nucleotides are TGTGCCAGCTCCAAGGGACAGGGTCCGCAGCCCCAGCATTTT.

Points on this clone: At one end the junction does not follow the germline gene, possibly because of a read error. CDR3 in amino acids: CASNQRVAGGDNEQFF. In DNA form, the CDR3 reads TGTGCCAGCAACCAAAGAGTGGCGGGAGGGGACAATGAGCAGTTCTTC. The rearrangement uses TRBV4-2 and TRBJ2-1; TRBD2 agrees at 9 bases. CDR3 length equals 16 residues. The germline V gene encodes CDR1 LGHNA and CDR2 YNFKEQ.

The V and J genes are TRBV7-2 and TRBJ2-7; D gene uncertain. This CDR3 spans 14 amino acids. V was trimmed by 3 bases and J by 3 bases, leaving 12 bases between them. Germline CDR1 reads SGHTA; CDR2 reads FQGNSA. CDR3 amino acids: CASSFGQASYEQYF. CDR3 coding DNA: TGTGCCAGCAGCTTCGGGCAGGCAAGCTACGAGCAGTACTTC.

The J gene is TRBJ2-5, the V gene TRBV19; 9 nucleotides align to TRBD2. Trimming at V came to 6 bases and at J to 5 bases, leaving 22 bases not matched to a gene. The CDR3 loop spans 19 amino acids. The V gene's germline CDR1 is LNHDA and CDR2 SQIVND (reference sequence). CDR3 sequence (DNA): TGTGCCAGTAGGAAAAGATGGGGACTAGCTGAAAATGGGGGGGAGACCCAGTACTTC. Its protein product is CASRKRWGLAENGGETQYF.

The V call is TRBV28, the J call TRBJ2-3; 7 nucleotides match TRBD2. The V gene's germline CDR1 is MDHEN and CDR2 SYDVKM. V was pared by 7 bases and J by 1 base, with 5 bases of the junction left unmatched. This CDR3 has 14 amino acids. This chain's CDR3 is CASKRSGGTDTQYF. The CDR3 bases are TGTGCCAGCAAGAGGAGCGGGGGCACAGATACGCAGTATTTT. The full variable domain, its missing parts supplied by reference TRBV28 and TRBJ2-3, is DVKVTQSSRYLVKRTGEKVFLECVQDMDHENMFWYRQDPGLGLRLIYFSYDVKMKEKGDIPEGYSVSREKKERFSLILESASTNQTSMYLCASKRSGGTDTQYFGPGTRLTVL.

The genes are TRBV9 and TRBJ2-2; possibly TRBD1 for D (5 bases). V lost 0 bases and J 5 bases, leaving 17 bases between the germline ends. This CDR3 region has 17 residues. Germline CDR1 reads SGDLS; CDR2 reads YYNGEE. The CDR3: CASSVGRVGSRTGELFF. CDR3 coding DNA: TGTGCCAGCAGCGTAGGCAGGGTCGGCTCGAGGACCGGGGAGCTGTTTTTT.

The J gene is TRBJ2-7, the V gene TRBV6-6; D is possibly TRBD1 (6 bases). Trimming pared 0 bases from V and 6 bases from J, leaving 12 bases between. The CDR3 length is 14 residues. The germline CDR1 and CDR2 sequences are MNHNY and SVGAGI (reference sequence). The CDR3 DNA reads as TGTGCCAGCAGTTACTCGAGACAGGCTCTCGAGCAGTACTTC. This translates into CASSYSRQALEQYF.

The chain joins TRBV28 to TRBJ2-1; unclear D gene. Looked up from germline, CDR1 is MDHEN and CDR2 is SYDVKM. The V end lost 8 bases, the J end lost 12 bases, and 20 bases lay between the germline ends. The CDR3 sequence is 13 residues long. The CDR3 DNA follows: TGTGCCAGCGGTACGACTCAAGCAAAGCCGCAGTTCTTC. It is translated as CASGTTQAKPQFF.

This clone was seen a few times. CDR3 amino acids: CASSFPGQGLFTGELFF. For the CDR3, the DNA is TGTGCCAGCAGTTTCCCCGGACAGGGTCTCTTCACCGGGGAGCTGTTTTTT. The chain carries TRBV28 and TRBJ2-2; 8 nucleotides line up with TRBD1. This CDR3 has 17 residues. J was trimmed by 4 bases and V by 3 bases; bases with no gene match: 10. The V gene's germline CDR1 is MDHEN and CDR2 SYDVKM.

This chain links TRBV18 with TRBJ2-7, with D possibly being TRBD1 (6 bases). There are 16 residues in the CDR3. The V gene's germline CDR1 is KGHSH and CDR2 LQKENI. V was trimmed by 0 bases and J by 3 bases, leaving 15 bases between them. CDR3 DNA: TGTGCCAGCTCACCACCACAGGGTGGGGGAAGCTACGAGCAGTACTTC. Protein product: CASSPPQGGGSYEQYF.

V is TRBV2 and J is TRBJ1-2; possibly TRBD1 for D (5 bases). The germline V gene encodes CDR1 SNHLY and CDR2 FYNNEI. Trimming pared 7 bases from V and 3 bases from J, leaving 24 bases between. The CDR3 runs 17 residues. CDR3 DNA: TGTGCCAGCATTTCCAGGGTTCCAGCTCAGGGAGACTATGGCTACACCTTC. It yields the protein CASISRVPAQGDYGYTF.

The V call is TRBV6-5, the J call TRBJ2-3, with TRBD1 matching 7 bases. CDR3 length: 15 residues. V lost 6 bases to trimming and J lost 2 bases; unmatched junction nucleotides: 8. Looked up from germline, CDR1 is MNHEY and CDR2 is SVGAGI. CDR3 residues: CASRLTGSVTDTQYF. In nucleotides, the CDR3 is TGTGCCAGCAGACTGACAGGGTCTGTCACAGATACGCAGTATTTT.

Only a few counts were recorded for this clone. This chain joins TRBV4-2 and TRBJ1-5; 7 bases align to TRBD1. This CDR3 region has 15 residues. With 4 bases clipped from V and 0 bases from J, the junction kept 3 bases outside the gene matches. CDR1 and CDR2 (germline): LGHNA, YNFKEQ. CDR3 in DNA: TGTGCCAGCAGCCGTGACAGGGATAGCAATCAGCCCCAGCATTTT. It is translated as CASSRDRDSNQPQHF.

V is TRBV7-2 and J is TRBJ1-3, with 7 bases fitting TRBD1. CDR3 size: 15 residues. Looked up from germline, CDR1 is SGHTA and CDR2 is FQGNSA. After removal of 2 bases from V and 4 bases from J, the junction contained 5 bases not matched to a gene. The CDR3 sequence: CASSLSPGGGNTIYF. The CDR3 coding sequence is TGTGCCAGCAGCTTAAGCCCAGGGGGAGGAAACACCATATATTTT.